This entry lists 10 T cell receptor beta chains sequenced from one sample in a study of circulating and synovial CD4+ cells in juvenile arthritis. The protocol was immunoSEQ multiplex PCR, while the TCRdb copy is restricted to in-frame clones and leaves out a portion. The sample records 30,000 to 40,000 clones, about 95% being singletons. Sample: CD4+ T cells from blood. Receptor source: a human donor with juvenile idiopathic arthritis.

The rearrangement uses TRBV5-1 and TRBJ1-1, with D maybe TRBD1 (6 bases). V lost 0 bases and J 3 bases, leaving 12 bases between the germline ends. Germline V gives CDR1 SGHRS, CDR2 YFSETQ. This CDR3 comprises 15 residues. The CDR3 sequence is CASSLEGVGYTEAFF. The CDR3 coding sequence is TGCGCCAGCAGCTTGGAGGGGGTAGGGTACACTGAAGCTTTCTTT. Filled out from reference TRBV5-1 and TRBJ1-1, the complete variable domain reads KAGVTQTPRYLIKTRGQQVTLSCSPISGHRSVSWYQQTPGQGLQFLFEYFSETQRNKGNFPGRFSGRQFSNSRSEMNVSTLELGDSALYLCASSLEGVGYTEAFFGQGTRLTVV.

This chain uses TRBV18 with TRBJ2-1; 11 nucleotides align to TRBD2. V shed 4 bases, J shed 12 bases, and the junction held 5 bases outside the gene matches. CDR3 length equals 13 residues. CDR1 and CDR2 (germline): KGHSH, LQKENI. CDR3 sequence (DNA): TGTGCCAGCTCACGAACCCTAGCGGGGGGGCAGTTCTTC. Protein product: CASSRTLAGGQFF.

The DNA of the CDR3 is TGTGCCAGCAGTTCAATATCTCGGCCGATGCTCAACAGGCTCCCTGGAAACACCATATATTTT. Translation gives CASSSISRPMLNRLPGNTIYF. This sequence joins TRBV28 and TRBJ1-3, with D possibly TRBD1 on 5 matching bases. The V gene's germline CDR1 is MDHEN and CDR2 SYDVKM. This CDR3 spans 21 amino acids. V lost 4 bases to trimming and J lost 2 bases, with 30 bases between them.

This clone was counted once. This chain links TRBV27 with TRBJ1-1; D gene ambiguous. Trimming pared 7 bases from V and 4 bases from J, leaving 13 bases between. Germline V gene sequence: CDR1 MNHEY, CDR2 SMNVEV (reference sequence). The CDR3 sequence is 13 residues long. The CDR3 sequence is CASTSPSSTEAFF. Here the CDR3 DNA reads TGTGCCAGCACGAGTCCATCGAGCACTGAAGCTTTCTTT.

The chain joins TRBV18 to TRBJ2-7, with D possibly matching TRBD1 (6 bases). Trimming left V 6 bases short and J 5 bases short, with 20 bases between. Germline V gives CDR1 KGHSH, CDR2 LQKENI. The CDR3 has 15 residues. The CDR3: CASSQGPGRGHEQYF. The DNA for the CDR3 is TGTGCCAGCTCCCAGGGGCCAGGCCGCGGGCACGAGCAGTACTTC.

The chain recombines TRBV7-2 with TRBJ1-5; D is undetermined. Deletions cut 0 bases from V and 4 bases from J, with 10 bases between. Germline lookup yields CDR1 SGHTA and CDR2 FQGNSA. This CDR3 contains 15 residues. CDR3 amino acids: CASSLAREWNQPQHF. In nucleotides, the CDR3 is TGTGCCAGCAGCTTAGCGAGGGAATGGAATCAGCCCCAGCATTTT.

The V gene is TRBV25-1, the J gene TRBJ2-5; a possible D gene is TRBD2 (6 bases). Germline CDR1 MGHDK, CDR2 SYGVNS. Trimming pared 4 bases from V and 5 bases from J, leaving 14 bases between. The CDR3 totals 14 residues. The CDR3 coding sequence is TGTGCCAGCAGTGCCGGAGGGGTGGGGGAGACCCAGTACTTC. Translation gives CASSAGGVGETQYF.

This clone was seen once. One end of the junction fails to match germline, which may point to a read error. The chain has TRBV20-1 and TRBJ1-2; D is unclear. Germline V lookup: CDR1 DFQATT, CDR2 SNEGSKA (reference sequence). The CDR3 runs to 9 residues. The CDR3 DNA reads TGCAGTGCTAGAGGCGGCGGGGCCTTC. It specifies CSARGGGAF.

This chain uses TRBV6-4 with TRBJ2-5; 9 nucleotides agree with TRBD2. In germline, CDR1 is MRHNA, CDR2 SNTAGT. The CDR3 is 17 amino acids. The ends lost 2 bases at V and 0 bases at J; junction bases unmatched: 7. DNA of the CDR3: TGTGCCAGCAGTGACGCCGCGACTAGCGGATACCAAGAGACCCAGTACTTC. Its translation: CASSDAATSGYQETQYF.

This chain connects TRBV27 to TRBJ2-1; possibly TRBD1 for D (6 bases). The germline V and J ends were trimmed by 7 bases and 2 bases, with 18 bases remaining between them. Germline CDR1 and CDR2: MNHEY and SMNVEV (reference sequence). The CDR3 consists of 16 residues. The CDR3 region has the DNA TGTGCCAGCACCACTCGGAACAGGGCCACCTACAATGAGCAGTTCTTC. Its translation is CASTTRNRATYNEQFF.